The 28 T cell receptor beta chains in this list originate from one sample, sequenced in a study of blood T cell repertoires in COVID-19. Only in-frame clones appear in the TCRdb table, and some are missing; sequencing was by immunoSEQ multiplex PCR. The table records roughly 460,000 clones, about 90% of them present only once. Specimen: peripheral blood. Receptors were obtained from a man aged 18 to 29 with COVID-19, enrolled during active disease.

This sequence joins TRBV5-1 and TRBJ1-1; 7 positions agree with TRBD1. CDR1 is SGHRS and CDR2 is YFSETQ in the germline V gene. The CDR3 is 18 residues long. The V gene end was trimmed by 3 bases and the J gene end by 0 bases; junction bases not matched to a gene: 14. The CDR3 coding sequence is TGCGCCAGCAGCTGGACTACCGGGACAGCACACATGAACACTGAAGCTTTCTTT. It specifies CASSWTTGTAHMNTEAFF.

The gene calls are TRBV5-6 and TRBJ1-6, with D possibly being TRBD1 (5 bases). Trimming left V 5 bases short and J 6 bases short, with 9 bases between. The CDR3 is 13 amino acids. Germline V gene lookup returns CDR1 SGHDT and CDR2 YYEEEE. CDR3: CASRLRGNSPLHF. DNA of the CDR3: TGTGCCAGCAGGTTGAGGGGTAATTCACCCCTCCACTTT.

V gene TRBV7-6 combines with J gene TRBJ1-3, with D tentatively TRBD1 (6 bases). This CDR3 contains 15 residues. Trimming took off 6 bases at V and 1 base at J, with 13 bases between the two ends. CDR1 SGHVS and CDR2 FNYEAQ come from the germline V gene. The DNA of the CDR3 is TGTGCCAGCAGTAAACAGGGACCTTCTGGAAACACCATATATTTT. Its protein is CASSKQGPSGNTIYF.

V is TRBV2 and J is TRBJ2-1; maybe TRBD2 (5 bases). V lost 5 bases, J lost 2 bases, and 10 bases lay in between. The CDR3 loop spans 14 amino acids. Germline V gene sequence: CDR1 SNHLY, CDR2 FYNNEI. CDR3 in DNA: TGTGCCAGCAGTTACGGGATTCCCTACAATGAGCAGTTCTTC. This encodes CASSYGIPYNEQFF.

The chain combines TRBV6-4 with TRBJ2-5; no clear D gene. Between the trimmed V and J ends, which lost 2 bases and 5 bases, there was a span of 9 bases. This CDR3 region has 13 residues. CDR1 and CDR2 (germline): MRHNA, SNTAGT. The CDR3 is CASSDQAGETQYF. CDR3 bases: TGTGCCAGCAGTGACCAAGCCGGGGAGACCCAGTACTTC.

This chain connects TRBV3-1 (or the pseudogene TRBV3-2) to TRBJ2-7; 9 bases align to TRBD2. The V gene end was trimmed by 4 bases and the J gene end by 5 bases; junction bases not matched to a gene: 9. This CDR3 contains 15 residues. From germline, CDR1 is LGHDT and CDR2 YNNKEL (reference sequence). CDR3 coding DNA: TGTGCCAGCAGCCGGTTTAGCGGGGGTGGGGACGAGCAGTACTTC. Translation gives CASSRFSGGGDEQYF.

Only a few counts were recorded for this clone. The V gene is TRBV5-1, the J gene TRBJ2-7; a possible D gene is TRBD1 (5 bases). Germline V gene sequence: CDR1 SGHRS, CDR2 YFSETQ. Deletions cut 2 bases from V and 5 bases from J, with 17 bases between. CDR3 size: 15 residues. This CDR3 is CASSLQPQGSDEQYF. In DNA, the CDR3 is TGCGCCAGCAGCTTACAACCTCAGGGATCCGACGAGCAGTACTTC. The full variable domain, in which reference TRBV5-1 and TRBJ2-7 provide the parts outside the CDR3, is KAGVTQTPRYLIKTRGQQVTLSCSPISGHRSVSWYQQTPGQGLQFLFEYFSETQRNKGNFPGRFSGRQFSNSRSEMNVSTLELGDSALYLCASSLQPQGSDEQYFGPGTRLTVT.

The genes are TRBV3-1 (or the pseudogene TRBV3-2) and TRBJ2-7; TRBD1 aligns across 8 bases. The CDR3 consists of 14 residues. V dropped 1 base and J dropped 5; count of bases not matched to a gene: 4. Looked up from germline, CDR1 is LGHDT and CDR2 is YNNKEL (reference sequence). CDR3 in DNA: TGTGCCAGCAGCCAAGGGACAGGGTTGGACGAGCAGTACTTC. Residues: CASSQGTGLDEQYF.

The chain recombines TRBV6-5 with TRBJ1-2; the D gene is possibly TRBD1 (6 bases). CDR1 MNHEY and CDR2 SVGAGI come from the germline V gene. V was shortened by 7 bases and J by 4 bases, with 16 bases between the two germline ends. CDR3 length: 14 amino acids. CDR3 in amino acids: CASTPRRGAYGYTF. The CDR3 bases are TGTGCCAGCACCCCACGCCGGGGGGCCTATGGCTACACCTTC.

The chain employs TRBV10-2 and TRBJ2-1, with 9 bases aligning to TRBD2. The CDR3 is 15 residues long. In germline, CDR1 is WSHSY, CDR2 SAAADI. J was trimmed by 4 bases and V by 2 bases; bases with no gene match: 3. Written as DNA, the CDR3 is TGCGCCAGCAGTGAGAGGCTAGCGGGATACAATGAGCAGTTCTTC. Translation: CASSERLAGYNEQFF.

This clone was observed once. The J gene is TRBJ2-2, the V gene TRBV7-9; D gene unclear. Trimming took 0 bases from V and 4 from J, leaving 9 bases between them. CDR1 is SEHNR and CDR2 is FQNEAQ in the germline V gene (reference sequence). The CDR3 is made up of 15 amino acids. The CDR3 bases are TGTGCCAGCAGCTTAGCCATCTCGGTCACCGGGGAGCTGTTTTTT. The encoded protein is CASSLAISVTGELFF. The complete variable domain, with remaining parts taken from reference TRBV7-9 and TRBJ2-2, reads DTGVSQNPRHKITKRGQNVTFRCDPISEHNRLYWYRQTLGQGPEFLTYFQNEAQLEKSRLLSDRFSAERPKGSFSTLEIQRTEQGDSAMYLCASSLAISVTGELFFGEGSRLTVL.

The rearrangement joins TRBV9 to TRBJ2-1, with D possibly matching TRBD1 (5 bases). This CDR3 region has 14 residues. V dropped 4 bases and J dropped 5 bases, with 13 bases sitting between them. Germline loops: CDR1 SGDLS, CDR2 YYNGEE. For the CDR3, the DNA is TGTGCCAGCAGCCCCCGCGGACATGACAATGAGCAGTTCTTC. It codes for CASSPRGHDNEQFF.

The rearrangement uses TRBV19 and TRBJ1-1; 7 bases fit TRBD1. CDR1 and CDR2 (germline): LNHDA, SQIVND (reference sequence). V gave up 7 bases and J gave up 6 bases; unmatched junction bases: 11. The CDR3 runs to 14 residues. As DNA, the CDR3 is TGTGCCAGTACCCTGACAGGGTCGAATCCTGAAGCTTTCTTT. Its protein product is CASTLTGSNPEAFF.

This clone was seen more than once but under ten times. The identical CDR3 is also encoded by other nucleotide sequences in the sample. The rearrangement joins TRBV12-3 or TRBV12-4 to TRBJ1-2; possible D gene TRBD1, 5 bases. The CDR3 spans 13 residues. Trimming cost V 6 bases and J 2 bases, with 10 bases left between them. CDR3 coding DNA: TGTGCCAGCAGCTTGGGGCTGAACTATGGCTACACCTTC. It yields the protein CASSLGLNYGYTF.

V usage is TRBV3-1 (or the pseudogene TRBV3-2) and J usage is TRBJ1-1, with D tentatively TRBD1 (5 bases). This CDR3 spans 13 amino acids. Trimming took 6 bases from V and 1 from J, leaving 9 bases between them. Germline V gene lookup returns CDR1 LGHDT and CDR2 YNNKEL (reference sequence). CDR3 nucleotides: TGTGCCAGCAGGCAACAGGCGAACACTGAAGCTTTCTTT. Translation gives CASRQQANTEAFF.

V usage is TRBV18 and J usage is TRBJ2-7; tentatively, D is TRBD1 (6 bases). The CDR3 length is 15 residues. Deletions cut 6 bases from V and 0 bases from J, with 15 bases between. Germline CDR1 KGHSH, CDR2 LQKENI. The CDR3 loop reads CASSPTGLSSYEQYF. CDR3 nucleotide sequence: TGTGCCAGCTCCCCCACAGGGCTAAGCTCCTACGAGCAGTACTTC.

This clone was seen just once. For the CDR3, the DNA is TGTGCCAGCAGCCTTGCCCCCACAGGGTACAATGAGCAGTTCTTC. It specifies CASSLAPTGYNEQFF. This rearrangement joins TRBV13 to TRBJ2-1; TRBD1 is a possible D gene (6 bases). The V gene's germline CDR1 is PRHDT and CDR2 FYEKMQ (reference sequence). The CDR3 covers 15 residues. Trimming left V 5 bases short and J 4 bases short, with 15 bases between.

This clone was counted only a few times. The chain employs TRBV5-4 and TRBJ1-1, with D possibly matching TRBD1 (6 bases). There are 13 residues in the CDR3. The V gene lost 4 bases and the J gene lost 6 bases, with 13 bases spanning the gap. Per germline, CDR1 SGHNT and CDR2 YYREEE (reference sequence). CDR3: CASSPTGRAEAFF. The CDR3 DNA is TGTGCCAGCAGCCCAACAGGGCGTGCTGAAGCTTTCTTT. Combining the CDR3 with reference TRBV5-4 and TRBJ1-1 gives the whole variable domain ETGVTQSPTHLIKTRGQQVTLRCSSQSGHNTVSWYQQALGQGPQFIFQYYREEENGRGNFPPRFSGLQFPNYSSELNVNALELDDSALYLCASSPTGRAEAFFGQGTRLTVV.

This clone was seen only a few times. This sample includes further DNA sequences coding for the same CDR3. The J gene is TRBJ1-6, the V gene TRBV27; D may be TRBD1 (6 bases). CDR1 MNHEY and CDR2 SMNVEV come from the germline V gene (reference sequence). V was trimmed by 0 bases and J by 8 bases, leaving 8 bases between them. CDR3 size: 14 residues. As DNA, the CDR3 is TGTGCCAGCAGTTTATCGTACAGGGATTCACCCCTCCACTTT. This codes for CASSLSYRDSPLHF.

This clone was found once. The chain joins TRBV3-1 (or the pseudogene TRBV3-2) to TRBJ2-5; 7 nucleotides agree with TRBD2. The CDR3 has 15 residues. The junction had 9 bases not matched to a gene; V was cut back by 1 base and J by 7 bases. The germline V gene has CDR1 LGHDT and CDR2 YNNKEL (reference sequence). In nucleotides, the CDR3 is TGTGCCAGCAGCCAAGGAAGTGCTTCGGGAGGGACCCAGTACTTC. As protein: CASSQGSASGGTQYF.

This clone was recorded only once. The rearrangement uses TRBV6-5 and TRBJ2-7, with a tentative D call TRBD1 (5 bases). Trimming left V 10 bases short and J 3 bases short, with 16 bases between. Germline V gives CDR1 MNHEY, CDR2 SVGAGI. This CDR3 is built from 13 residues. CDR3 sequence: CAIDSLLGYEQYF. The CDR3 DNA reads as TGTGCCATAGACAGCCTCTTAGGCTACGAGCAGTACTTC.

This chain connects TRBV5-4 to TRBJ2-3; possibly TRBD2 for D (6 bases). There are 15 residues in the CDR3. Trimming took off 5 bases at V and 1 base at J, with 14 bases between the two ends. Germline V gene sequence: CDR1 SGHNT, CDR2 YYREEE (reference sequence). CDR3 bases: TGTGCCAGCAGGGCGGGGACTGGCCGCACAGATACGCAGTATTTT. It codes for CASRAGTGRTDTQYF.

This clone appeared once. V gene TRBV30 combines with J gene TRBJ2-1, with 9 bases aligning to TRBD2. CDR1 is GTSNPN, CDR2 SVGIG, per germline (reference sequence). The ends lost 6 bases at V and 8 bases at J; junction bases unmatched: 35. This CDR3 has 22 residues. CDR3 sequence reads: CACKNFIQGAGTSPLGDYEQFF. CDR3 coding DNA: TGTGCCTGCAAAAACTTCATACAGGGAGCCGGGACTAGCCCCTTAGGGGACTATGAGCAGTTCTTC.

The rearrangement uses TRBV7-9 and TRBJ1-5, with 7 bases fitting TRBD1. The CDR3 runs to 14 residues. The V segment lost 4 bases and the J segment 5 bases; nucleotides outside the gene matches: 5. The V gene's germline CDR1 is SEHNR and CDR2 FQNEAQ (reference sequence). The CDR3 region is CASSSTGKDQPQHF. The DNA for the CDR3 is TGTGCCAGCAGCTCGACAGGGAAGGATCAGCCCCAGCATTTT.

This clone appeared once. V is TRBV6-5 and J is TRBJ1-2; D may be TRBD1 (5 bases). Germline loops: CDR1 MNHEY, CDR2 SVGAGI. The V end lost 6 bases, the J end lost 8 bases, and 22 bases lay between the germline ends. The CDR3 is 15 amino acids. The CDR3 nucleotides read TGTGCCAGCAGACCCTCGTGGGGGGATAGAGGCGGCTACACCTTC. This encodes CASRPSWGDRGGYTF.

V is TRBV5-1 and J is TRBJ1-2; TRBD1 matches at 7 bases. CDR3 size: 15 residues. V was pared by 4 bases and J by 3 bases, with 9 bases of the junction left unmatched. Germline CDR1 and CDR2: SGHRS and YFSETQ. For the CDR3, the DNA is TGCGCCAGCAGCCCATACAGGGGACAAGACTATGGCTACACCTTC. Protein product: CASSPYRGQDYGYTF.

The chain employs TRBV20-1 and TRBJ2-7; D may be TRBD1 (6 bases). CDR1 and CDR2 (germline): DFQATT, SNEGSKA (reference sequence). Trimming removed 3 bases at V and 1 base at J, with 19 bases between. The CDR3 totals 16 residues. The CDR3 DNA follows: TGCAGTGCTAGTGACCCTGGGGACACGGGATCCTACGAGCAGTACTTC. Translating it yields CSASDPGDTGSYEQYF.

The count of this clone is one. The chain combines TRBV24-1 with TRBJ2-1; D unresolved. The CDR3 spans 13 residues. The V gene's germline CDR1 is KGHDR and CDR2 SFDVKD. Trimming left V 1 base short and J 8 bases short, with 8 bases between. In DNA, the CDR3 is TGTGCCACCAGTGATTTAAGGAGCGATGAGCAGTTCTTC. This codes for CATSDLRSDEQFF.